These 8 T cell receptor beta chains originate from one sample sequenced in a study of cytomegalovirus exposure and HLA in healthy donors. PCR was performed using 60 Vbeta and 13 Jbeta primers. Clones were read by immunoSEQ multiplex PCR, and TCRdb kept only the in-frame ones, dropping some. This repertoire shows fewer than 200,000 clones, approximately 80% found once; its top ten account for roughly 10%. The sequenced sample was PBMCs. These receptors all come from a young man in good health and CMV-seropositive.

The rearrangement uses TRBV27 and TRBJ2-3; TRBD2 agrees at 7 bases. V lost 2 bases to trimming and J lost 7 bases; unmatched junction nucleotides: 9. Germline V CDR1 and CDR2: MNHEY, SMNVEV (reference sequence). The CDR3 contains 15 residues. DNA for the CDR3: TGTGCCAGCAGTTTACTCGGGCGGGAGTTGAATACGCAGTATTTT. The encoded protein is CASSLLGRELNTQYF.

The CDR3 here is CASSLAATRYSDTQYF. The CDR3 DNA follows: TGCGCCAGCAGCTTGGCCGCGACAAGATATTCAGATACGCAGTATTTT. The chain combines TRBV5-1 with TRBJ2-3, with D unclear. The CDR3 runs to 16 residues. V lost 0 bases and J 4 bases, leaving 15 bases between the germline ends. Germline V CDR1 and CDR2: SGHRS, YFSETQ.

The gene calls are TRBV6-5 and TRBJ2-2; 8 bases are a match to TRBD2. This CDR3 has 16 amino acids. Germline CDR1 and CDR2: MNHEY and SVGAGI. The ends lost 0 bases at V and 5 bases at J; junction bases unmatched: 5. CDR3 DNA: TGTGCCAGCAGTTACTCGGCGGGGGGTATGACCGGGGAGCTGTTTTTT. Translated, it gives CASSYSAGGMTGELFF.

V usage is TRBV10-3 and J usage is TRBJ2-7; 12 bases agree with TRBD2. After removal of 3 bases from V and 0 bases from J, the junction contained 6 bases not matched to a gene. The germline CDR1 and CDR2 sequences are ENHRY and SYGVKD. This CDR3 contains 17 residues. The CDR3 protein is CAISDPTSGSSSYEQYF. CDR3 in DNA: TGTGCCATCAGTGATCCGACTAGCGGGAGTAGCTCCTACGAGCAGTACTTC.

This clone has only a few counts. This sequence joins TRBV18 and TRBJ2-5; D possibly corresponds to TRBD1 (6 bases). CDR1 is KGHSH, CDR2 LQKENI, per germline. The CDR3 totals 13 residues. The V end was cut by 3 bases, the J end by 11 bases, with 16 bases between. The CDR3 DNA reads TGTGCCAGCTCACCGACGGACAGTCGGGCGCAGTACTTC. Translation gives CASSPTDSRAQYF. Complete variable domain (other parts from reference TRBV18 and TRBJ2-5): NAGVMQNPRHLVRRRGQEARLRCSPMKGHSHVYWYRQLPEEGLKFMVYLQKENIIDESGMPKERFSAEFPKEGPSILRIQQVVRGDSAAYFCASSPTDSRAQYFGPGTRLLVL.

J is TRBJ1-5 and V is TRBV6-1; D not resolved. Germline assignment: CDR1 MNHNS and CDR2 SASEGT. V gave up 5 bases and J gave up 7 bases, with 18 bases separating them. This CDR3 has 15 residues. Here the CDR3 reads CASSPLEVAGQPQHF. CDR3 nucleotide sequence: TGTGCCAGCAGTCCCTTAGAGGTAGCCGGACAGCCCCAGCATTTT.

The sample holds one count of this clone. This rearrangement joins TRBV5-1 to TRBJ2-4; 9 bases match TRBD1. J was trimmed by 0 bases and V by 4 bases; bases with no gene match: 5. Germline V lookup: CDR1 SGHRS, CDR2 YFSETQ. The CDR3 runs 16 residues. CDR3 amino acids: CASSQDRGIAKNIQYF. CDR3 sequence (DNA): TGCGCCAGCAGCCAGGACAGGGGAATAGCCAAAAACATTCAGTACTTC.

The V gene is TRBV6-6, the J gene TRBJ2-2, with 14 bases aligning to TRBD2. The V segment lost 7 bases and the J segment 1 base; nucleotides outside the gene matches: 2. Germline-derived CDR1 and CDR2 are MNHNY and SVGAGI (reference sequence). The CDR3 spans 16 residues. DNA of the CDR3: TGTGCCAGCACCGGACTAGCGGGAGGGAACACCGGGGAGCTGTTTTTT. Translation gives CASTGLAGGNTGELFF.